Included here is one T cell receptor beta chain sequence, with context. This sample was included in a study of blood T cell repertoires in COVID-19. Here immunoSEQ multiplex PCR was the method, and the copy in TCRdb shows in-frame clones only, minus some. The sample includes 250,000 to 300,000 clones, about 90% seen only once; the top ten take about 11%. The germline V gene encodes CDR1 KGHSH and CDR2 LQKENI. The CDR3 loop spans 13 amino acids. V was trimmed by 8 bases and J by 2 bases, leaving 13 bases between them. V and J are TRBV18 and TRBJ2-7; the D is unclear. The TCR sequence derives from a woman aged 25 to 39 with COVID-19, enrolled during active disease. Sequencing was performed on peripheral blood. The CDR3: CASRGGVAYEQYF. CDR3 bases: TGTGCCAGCCGCGGCGGCGTTGCCTACGAGCAGTACTTC.